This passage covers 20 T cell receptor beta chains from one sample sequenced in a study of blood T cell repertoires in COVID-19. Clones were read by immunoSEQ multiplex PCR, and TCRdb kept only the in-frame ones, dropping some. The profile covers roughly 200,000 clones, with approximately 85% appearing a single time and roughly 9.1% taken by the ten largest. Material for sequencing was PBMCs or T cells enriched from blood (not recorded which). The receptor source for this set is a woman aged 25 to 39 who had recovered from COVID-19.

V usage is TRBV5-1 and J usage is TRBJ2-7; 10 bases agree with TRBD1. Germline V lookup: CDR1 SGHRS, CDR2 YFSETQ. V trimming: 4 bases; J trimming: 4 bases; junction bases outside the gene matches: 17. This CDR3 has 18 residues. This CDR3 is CASSPRTGGQVILYEQYF. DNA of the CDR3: TGCGCCAGCAGCCCTCGGACAGGGGGGCAGGTCATTTTATACGAGCAGTACTTC.

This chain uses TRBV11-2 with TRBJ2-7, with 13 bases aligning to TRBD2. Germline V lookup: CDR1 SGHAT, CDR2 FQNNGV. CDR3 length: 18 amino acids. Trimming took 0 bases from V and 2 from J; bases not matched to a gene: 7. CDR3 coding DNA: TGTGCCAGCAGCTTAGATCCCCGTGGACTAGCGGGAGCCTACGAGCAGTACTTC. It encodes CASSLDPRGLAGAYEQYF.

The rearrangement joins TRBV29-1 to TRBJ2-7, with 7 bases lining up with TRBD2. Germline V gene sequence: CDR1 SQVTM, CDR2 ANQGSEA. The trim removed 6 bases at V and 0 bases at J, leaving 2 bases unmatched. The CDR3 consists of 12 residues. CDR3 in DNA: TGCAGCGTCCTAGCGGACTCCTACGAGCAGTACTTC. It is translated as CSVLADSYEQYF.

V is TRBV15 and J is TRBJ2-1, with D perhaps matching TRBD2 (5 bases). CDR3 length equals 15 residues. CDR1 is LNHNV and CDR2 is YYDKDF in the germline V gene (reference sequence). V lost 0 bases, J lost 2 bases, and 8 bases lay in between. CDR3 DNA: TGTGCCACCAGCAGAGATGGGGAGACCTACAATGAGCAGTTCTTC. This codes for CATSRDGETYNEQFF.

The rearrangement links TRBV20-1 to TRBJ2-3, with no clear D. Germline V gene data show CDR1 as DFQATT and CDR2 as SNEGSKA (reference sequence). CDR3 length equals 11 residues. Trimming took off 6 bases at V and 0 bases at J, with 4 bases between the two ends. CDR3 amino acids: CSAYSTDTQYF. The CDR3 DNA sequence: TGCAGTGCCTATAGCACAGATACGCAGTATTTT.

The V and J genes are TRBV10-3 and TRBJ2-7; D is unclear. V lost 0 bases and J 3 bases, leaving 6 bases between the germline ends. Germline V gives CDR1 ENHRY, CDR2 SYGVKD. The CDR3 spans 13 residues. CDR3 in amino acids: CAISESLFYEQYF. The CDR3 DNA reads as TGTGCCATCAGTGAGTCCCTGTTCTACGAGCAGTACTTC.

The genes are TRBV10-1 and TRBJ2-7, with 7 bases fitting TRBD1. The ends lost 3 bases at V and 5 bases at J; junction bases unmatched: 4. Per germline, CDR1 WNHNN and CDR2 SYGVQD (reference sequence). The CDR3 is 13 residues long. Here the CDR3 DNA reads TGCGCCAGCAGTGAACAGGGGACGGACGAGCAGTACTTC. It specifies CASSEQGTDEQYF.

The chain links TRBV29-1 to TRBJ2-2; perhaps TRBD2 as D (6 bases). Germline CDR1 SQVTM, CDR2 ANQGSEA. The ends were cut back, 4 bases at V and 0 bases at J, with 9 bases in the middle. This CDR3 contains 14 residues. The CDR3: CSVVSGPNTGELFF. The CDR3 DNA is TGCAGCGTTGTTAGCGGACCGAACACCGGGGAGCTGTTTTTT.

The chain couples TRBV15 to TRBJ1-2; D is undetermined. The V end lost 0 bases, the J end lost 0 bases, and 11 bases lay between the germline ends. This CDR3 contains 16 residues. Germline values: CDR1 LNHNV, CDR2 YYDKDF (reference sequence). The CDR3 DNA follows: TGTGCCACCAGCAGAGATCCCTCCCTAGCTAACTATGGCTACACCTTC. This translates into CATSRDPSLANYGYTF. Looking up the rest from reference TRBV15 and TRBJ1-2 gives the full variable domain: DAMVIQNPRYQVTQFGKPVTLSCSQTLNHNVMYWYQQKSSQAPKLLFHYYDKDFNNEADTPDNFQSRRPNTSFCFLDIRSPGLGDTAMYLCATSRDPSLANYGYTFGSGTRLTVV.

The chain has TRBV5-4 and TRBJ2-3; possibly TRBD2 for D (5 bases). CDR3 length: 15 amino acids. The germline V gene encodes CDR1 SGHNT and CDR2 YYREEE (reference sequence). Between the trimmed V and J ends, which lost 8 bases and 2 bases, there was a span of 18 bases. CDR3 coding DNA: TGTGCCAGTGGCGTCAGCGGTCCATTCACAGATACGCAGTATTTT. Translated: CASGVSGPFTDTQYF.

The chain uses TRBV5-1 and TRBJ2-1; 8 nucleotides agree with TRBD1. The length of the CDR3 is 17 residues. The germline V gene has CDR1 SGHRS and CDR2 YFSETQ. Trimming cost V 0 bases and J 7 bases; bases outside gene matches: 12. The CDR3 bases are TGCGCCAGCAGCTTGGACGGGACAGGTCGCCCGTGGAATGAGCAGTTCTTC. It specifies CASSLDGTGRPWNEQFF.

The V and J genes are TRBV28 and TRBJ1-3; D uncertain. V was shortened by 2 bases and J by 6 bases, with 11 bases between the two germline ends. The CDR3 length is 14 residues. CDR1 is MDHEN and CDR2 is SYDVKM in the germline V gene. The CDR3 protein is CASSLTGIQNTIYF. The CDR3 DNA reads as TGTGCCAGCAGTTTAACGGGGATACAAAACACCATATATTTT.

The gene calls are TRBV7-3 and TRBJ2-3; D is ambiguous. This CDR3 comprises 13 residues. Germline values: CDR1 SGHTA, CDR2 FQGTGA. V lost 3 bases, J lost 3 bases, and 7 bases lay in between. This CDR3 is CASSFGTTDTQYF. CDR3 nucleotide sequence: TGTGCCAGCAGCTTTGGCACAACAGATACGCAGTATTTT.

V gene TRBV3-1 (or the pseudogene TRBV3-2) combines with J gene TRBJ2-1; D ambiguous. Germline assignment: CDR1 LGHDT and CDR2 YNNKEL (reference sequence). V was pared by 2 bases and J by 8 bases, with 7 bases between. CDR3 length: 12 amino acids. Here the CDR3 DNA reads TGTGCCAGCAGCCAAATCGTAGATGAGCAGTTCTTC. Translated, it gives CASSQIVDEQFF.

The CDR3 region is CAWSVRVNGYTF. Here the CDR3 DNA reads TGTGCCTGGAGTGTTCGGGTTAATGGCTACACCTTC. This chain connects TRBV30 to TRBJ1-2; D is ambiguous. The germline V gene encodes CDR1 GTSNPN and CDR2 SVGIG (reference sequence). Trimming pared 0 bases from V and 6 bases from J, leaving 8 bases between. The CDR3 covers 12 residues.

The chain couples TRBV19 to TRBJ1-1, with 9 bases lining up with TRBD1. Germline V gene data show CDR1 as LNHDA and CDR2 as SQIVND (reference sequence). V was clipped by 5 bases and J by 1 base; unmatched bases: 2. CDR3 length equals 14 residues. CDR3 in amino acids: CASSSGQGNTEAFF. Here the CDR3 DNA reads TGTGCCAGTAGTTCGGGACAGGGGAACACTGAAGCTTTCTTT.

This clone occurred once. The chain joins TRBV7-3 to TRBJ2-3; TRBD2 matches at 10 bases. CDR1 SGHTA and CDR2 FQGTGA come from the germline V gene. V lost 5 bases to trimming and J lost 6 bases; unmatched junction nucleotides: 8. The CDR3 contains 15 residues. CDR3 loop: CASSQTAGGPDTQYF. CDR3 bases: TGTGCCAGCAGCCAAACAGCGGGAGGGCCGGATACGCAGTATTTT.

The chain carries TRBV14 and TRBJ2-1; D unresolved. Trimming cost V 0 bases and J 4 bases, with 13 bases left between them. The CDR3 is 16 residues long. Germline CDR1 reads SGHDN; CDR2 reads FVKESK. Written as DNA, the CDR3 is TGTGCCAGCAGCCAAGATTGGCTTGAGGAATACAATGAGCAGTTCTTC. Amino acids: CASSQDWLEEYNEQFF.

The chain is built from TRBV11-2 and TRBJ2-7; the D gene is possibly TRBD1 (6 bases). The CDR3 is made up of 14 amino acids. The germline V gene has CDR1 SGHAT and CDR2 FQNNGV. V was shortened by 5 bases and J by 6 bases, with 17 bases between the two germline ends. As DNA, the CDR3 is TGTGCCAGCAGCGAATCGAGACAGGTCGGCGAGCAGTACTTC. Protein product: CASSESRQVGEQYF.

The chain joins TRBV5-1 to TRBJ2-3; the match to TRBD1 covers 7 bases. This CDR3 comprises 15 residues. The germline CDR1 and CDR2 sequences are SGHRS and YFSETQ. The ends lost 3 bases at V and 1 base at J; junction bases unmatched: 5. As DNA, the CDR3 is TGCGCCAGCAGCTCGAGGGGGCCTGGCACAGATACGCAGTATTTT. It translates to CASSSRGPGTDTQYF.